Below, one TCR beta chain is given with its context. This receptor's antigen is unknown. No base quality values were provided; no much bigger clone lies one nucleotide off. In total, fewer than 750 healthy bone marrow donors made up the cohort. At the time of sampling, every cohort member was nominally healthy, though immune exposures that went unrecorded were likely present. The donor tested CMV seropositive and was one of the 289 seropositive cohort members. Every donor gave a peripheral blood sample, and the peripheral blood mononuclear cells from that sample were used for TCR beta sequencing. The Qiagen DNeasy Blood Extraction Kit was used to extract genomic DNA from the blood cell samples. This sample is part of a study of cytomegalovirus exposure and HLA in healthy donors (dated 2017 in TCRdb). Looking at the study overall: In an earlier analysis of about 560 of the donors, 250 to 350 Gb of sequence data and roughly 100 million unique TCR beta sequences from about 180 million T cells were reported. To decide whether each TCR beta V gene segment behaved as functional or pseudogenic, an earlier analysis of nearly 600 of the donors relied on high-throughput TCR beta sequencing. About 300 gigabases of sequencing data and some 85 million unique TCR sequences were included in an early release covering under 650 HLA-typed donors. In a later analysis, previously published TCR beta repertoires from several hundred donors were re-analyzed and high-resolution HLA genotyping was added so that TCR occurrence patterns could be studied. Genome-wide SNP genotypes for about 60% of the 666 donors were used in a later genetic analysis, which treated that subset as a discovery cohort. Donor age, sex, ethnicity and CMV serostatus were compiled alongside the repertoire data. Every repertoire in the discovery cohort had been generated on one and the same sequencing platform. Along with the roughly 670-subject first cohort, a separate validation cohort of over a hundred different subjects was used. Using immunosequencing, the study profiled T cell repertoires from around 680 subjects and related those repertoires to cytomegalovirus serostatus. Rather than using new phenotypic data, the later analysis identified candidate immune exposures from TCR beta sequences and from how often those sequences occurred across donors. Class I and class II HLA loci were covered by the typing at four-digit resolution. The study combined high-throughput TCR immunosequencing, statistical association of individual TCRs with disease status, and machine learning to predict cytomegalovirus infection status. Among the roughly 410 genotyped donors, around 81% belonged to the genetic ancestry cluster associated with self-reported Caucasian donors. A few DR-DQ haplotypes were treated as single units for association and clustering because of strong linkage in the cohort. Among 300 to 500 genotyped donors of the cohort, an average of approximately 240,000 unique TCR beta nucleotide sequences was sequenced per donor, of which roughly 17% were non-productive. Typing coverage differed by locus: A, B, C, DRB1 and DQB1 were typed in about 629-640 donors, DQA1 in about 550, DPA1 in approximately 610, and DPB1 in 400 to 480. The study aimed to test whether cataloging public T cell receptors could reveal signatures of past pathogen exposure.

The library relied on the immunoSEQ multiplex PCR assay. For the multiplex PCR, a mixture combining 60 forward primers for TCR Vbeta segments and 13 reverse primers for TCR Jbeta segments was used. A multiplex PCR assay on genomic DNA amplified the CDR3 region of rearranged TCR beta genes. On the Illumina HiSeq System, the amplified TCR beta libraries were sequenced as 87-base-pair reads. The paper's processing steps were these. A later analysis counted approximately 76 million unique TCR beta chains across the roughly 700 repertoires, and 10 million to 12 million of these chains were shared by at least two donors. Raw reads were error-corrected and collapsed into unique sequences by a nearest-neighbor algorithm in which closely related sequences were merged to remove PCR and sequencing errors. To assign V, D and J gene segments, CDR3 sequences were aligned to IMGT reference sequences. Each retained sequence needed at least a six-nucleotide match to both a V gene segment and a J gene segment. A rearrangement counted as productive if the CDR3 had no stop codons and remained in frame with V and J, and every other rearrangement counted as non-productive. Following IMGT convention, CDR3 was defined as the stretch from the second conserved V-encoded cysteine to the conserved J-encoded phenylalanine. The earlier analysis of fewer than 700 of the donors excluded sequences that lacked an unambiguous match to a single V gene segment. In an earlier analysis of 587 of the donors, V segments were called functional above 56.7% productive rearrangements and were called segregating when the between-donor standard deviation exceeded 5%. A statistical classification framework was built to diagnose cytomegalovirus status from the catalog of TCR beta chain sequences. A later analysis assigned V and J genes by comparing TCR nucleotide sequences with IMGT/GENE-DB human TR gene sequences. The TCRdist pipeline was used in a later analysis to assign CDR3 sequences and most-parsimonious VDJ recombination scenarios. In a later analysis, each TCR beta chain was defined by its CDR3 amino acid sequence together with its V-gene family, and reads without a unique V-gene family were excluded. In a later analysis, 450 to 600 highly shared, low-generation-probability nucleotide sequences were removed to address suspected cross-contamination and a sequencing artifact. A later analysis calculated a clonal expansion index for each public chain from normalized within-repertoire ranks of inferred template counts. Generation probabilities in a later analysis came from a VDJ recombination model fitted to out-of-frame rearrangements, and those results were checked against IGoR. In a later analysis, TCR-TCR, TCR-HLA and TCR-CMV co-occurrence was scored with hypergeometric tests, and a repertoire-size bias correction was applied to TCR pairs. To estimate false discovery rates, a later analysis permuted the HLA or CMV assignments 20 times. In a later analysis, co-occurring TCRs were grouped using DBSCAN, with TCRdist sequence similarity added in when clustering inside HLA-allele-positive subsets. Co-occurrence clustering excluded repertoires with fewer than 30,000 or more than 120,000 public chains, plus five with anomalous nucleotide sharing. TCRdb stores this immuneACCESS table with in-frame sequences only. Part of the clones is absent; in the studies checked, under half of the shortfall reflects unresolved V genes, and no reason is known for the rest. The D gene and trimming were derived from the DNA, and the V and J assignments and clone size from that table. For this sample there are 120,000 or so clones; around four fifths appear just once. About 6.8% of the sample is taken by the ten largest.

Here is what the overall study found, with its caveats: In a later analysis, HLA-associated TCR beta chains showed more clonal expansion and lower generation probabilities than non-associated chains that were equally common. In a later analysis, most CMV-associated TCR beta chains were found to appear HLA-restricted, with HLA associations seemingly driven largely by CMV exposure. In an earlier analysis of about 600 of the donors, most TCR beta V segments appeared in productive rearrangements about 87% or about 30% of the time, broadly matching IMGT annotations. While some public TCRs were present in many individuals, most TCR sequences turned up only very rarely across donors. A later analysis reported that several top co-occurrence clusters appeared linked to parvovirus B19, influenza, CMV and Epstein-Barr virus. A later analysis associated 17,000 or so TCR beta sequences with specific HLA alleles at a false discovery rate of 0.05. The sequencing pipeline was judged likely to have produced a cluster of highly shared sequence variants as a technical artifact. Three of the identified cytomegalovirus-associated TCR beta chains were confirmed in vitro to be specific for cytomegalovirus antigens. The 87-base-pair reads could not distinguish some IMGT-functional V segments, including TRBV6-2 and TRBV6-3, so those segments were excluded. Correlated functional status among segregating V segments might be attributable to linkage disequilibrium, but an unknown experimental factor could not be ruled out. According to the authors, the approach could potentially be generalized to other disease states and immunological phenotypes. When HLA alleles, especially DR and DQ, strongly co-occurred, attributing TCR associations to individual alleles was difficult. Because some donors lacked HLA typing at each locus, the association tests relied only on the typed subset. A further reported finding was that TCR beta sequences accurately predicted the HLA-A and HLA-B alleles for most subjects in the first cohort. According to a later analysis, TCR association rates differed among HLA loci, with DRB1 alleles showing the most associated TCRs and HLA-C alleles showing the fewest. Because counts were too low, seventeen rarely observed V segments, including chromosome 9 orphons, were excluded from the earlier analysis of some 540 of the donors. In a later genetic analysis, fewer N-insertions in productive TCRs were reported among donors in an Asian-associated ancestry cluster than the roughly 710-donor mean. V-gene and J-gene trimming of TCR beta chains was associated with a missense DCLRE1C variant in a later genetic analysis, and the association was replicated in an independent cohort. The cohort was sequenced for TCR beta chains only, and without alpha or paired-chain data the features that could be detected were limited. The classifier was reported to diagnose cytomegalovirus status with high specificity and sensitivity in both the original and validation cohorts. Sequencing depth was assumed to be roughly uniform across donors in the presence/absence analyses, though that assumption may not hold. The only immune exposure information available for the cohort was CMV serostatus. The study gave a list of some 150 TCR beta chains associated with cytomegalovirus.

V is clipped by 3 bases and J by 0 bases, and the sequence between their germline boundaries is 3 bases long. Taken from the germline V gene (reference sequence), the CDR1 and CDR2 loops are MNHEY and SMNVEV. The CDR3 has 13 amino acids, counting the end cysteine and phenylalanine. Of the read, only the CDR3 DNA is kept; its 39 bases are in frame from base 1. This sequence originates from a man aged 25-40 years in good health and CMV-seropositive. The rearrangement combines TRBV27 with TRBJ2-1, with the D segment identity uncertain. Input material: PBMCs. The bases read TGTGCCAGCAGTTTCAGCTCCTACAATGAGCAGTTCTTC. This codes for CASSFSSYNEQFF.